Sequencing of this T cell receptor beta chain was carried out in a study of identical twins. Germline V gene sequence: CDR1 SGHRS, CDR2 YFSETQ. The CDR3 is made up of 14 amino acids. V lost 7 bases and J 2 bases, leaving 16 bases between the germline ends. Using its own MiXCR run on the 5' RACE reads, TCRdb lists one record per CDR3 protein. This table has 470,000 or so distinct CDR3 sequences, roughly a quarter appearing once. These data are also associated with another study on T cells expressing NK-cell markers.

The chain combines TRBV5-1 with TRBJ2-7, with D uncertain. The origin of this receptor is a woman aged 18-30 years in good health. The sample was CD4+ T cells sorted from blood. CDR3 amino acids: CASRRSVDAYEQYF. Written as DNA, the CDR3 is TGCGCCAGCCGAAGGTCTGTCGACGCCTACGAGCAGTACTTC.